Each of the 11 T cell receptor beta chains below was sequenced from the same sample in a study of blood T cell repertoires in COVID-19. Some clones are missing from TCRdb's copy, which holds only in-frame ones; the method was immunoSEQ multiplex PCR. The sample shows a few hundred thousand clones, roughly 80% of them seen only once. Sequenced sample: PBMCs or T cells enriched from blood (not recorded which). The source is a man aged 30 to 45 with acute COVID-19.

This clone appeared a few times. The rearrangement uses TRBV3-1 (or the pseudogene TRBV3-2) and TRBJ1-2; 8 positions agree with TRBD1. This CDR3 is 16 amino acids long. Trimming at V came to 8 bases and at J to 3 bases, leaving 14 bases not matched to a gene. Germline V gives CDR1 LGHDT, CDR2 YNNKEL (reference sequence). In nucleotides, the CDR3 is TGTGCCAGCTTCCAACCCATGGCAGGGGGCTACTATGGCTACACCTTC. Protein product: CASFQPMAGGYYGYTF.

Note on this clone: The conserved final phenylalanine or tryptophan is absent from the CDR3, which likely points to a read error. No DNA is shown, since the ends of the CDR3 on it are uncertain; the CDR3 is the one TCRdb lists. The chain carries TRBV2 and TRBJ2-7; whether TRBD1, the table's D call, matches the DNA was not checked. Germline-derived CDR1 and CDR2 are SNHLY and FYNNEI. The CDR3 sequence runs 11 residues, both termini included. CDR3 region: CASSEPRQGST.

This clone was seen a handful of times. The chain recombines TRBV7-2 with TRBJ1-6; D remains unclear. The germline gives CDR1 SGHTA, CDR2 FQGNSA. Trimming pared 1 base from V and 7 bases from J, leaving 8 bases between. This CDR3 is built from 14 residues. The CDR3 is CASSLVQTNSPLHF. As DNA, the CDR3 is TGTGCCAGCAGCTTAGTACAGACAAATTCACCCCTCCACTTT.

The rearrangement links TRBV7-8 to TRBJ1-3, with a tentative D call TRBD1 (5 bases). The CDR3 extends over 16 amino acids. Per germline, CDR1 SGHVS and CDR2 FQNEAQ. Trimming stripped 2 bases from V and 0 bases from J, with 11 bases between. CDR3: CASSLIPDSSGNTIYF. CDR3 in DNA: TGTGCCAGCAGCTTAATTCCAGACAGCTCTGGAAACACCATATATTTT.

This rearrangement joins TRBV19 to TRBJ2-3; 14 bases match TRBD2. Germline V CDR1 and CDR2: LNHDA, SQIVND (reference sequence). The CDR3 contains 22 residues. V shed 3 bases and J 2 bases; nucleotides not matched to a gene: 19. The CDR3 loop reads CASSMEPFAAGLAGDDTDTQYF. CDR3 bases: TGTGCCAGTAGTATGGAGCCATTTGCGGCGGGACTAGCGGGAGATGACACAGATACGCAGTATTTT.

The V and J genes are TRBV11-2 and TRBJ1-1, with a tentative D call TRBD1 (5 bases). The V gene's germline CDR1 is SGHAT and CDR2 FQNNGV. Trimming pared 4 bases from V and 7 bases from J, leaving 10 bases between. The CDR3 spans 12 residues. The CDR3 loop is CASSSGGFEAFF. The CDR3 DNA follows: TGTGCCAGCAGCTCGGGGGGATTTGAAGCTTTCTTT. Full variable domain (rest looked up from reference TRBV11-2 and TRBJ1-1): EAGVAQSPRYKIIEKRQSVAFWCNPISGHATLYWYQQILGQGPKLLIQFQNNGVVDDSQLPKDRFSAERLKGVDSTLKIQPAKLEDSAVYLCASSSGGFEAFFGQGTRLTVV.

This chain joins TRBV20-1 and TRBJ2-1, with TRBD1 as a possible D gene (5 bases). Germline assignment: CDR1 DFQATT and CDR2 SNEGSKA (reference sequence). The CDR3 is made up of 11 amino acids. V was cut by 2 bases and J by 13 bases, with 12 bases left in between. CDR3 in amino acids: CSARKGTGQFF. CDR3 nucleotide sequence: TGCAGTGCTAGAAAGGGAACAGGACAGTTCTTC.

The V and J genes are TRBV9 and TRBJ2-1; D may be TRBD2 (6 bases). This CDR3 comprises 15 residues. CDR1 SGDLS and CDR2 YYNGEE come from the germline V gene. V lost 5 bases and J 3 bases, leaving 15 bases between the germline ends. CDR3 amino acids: CASSAGTESYNEQFF. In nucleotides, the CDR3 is TGTGCCAGCAGTGCCGGGACTGAAAGCTACAATGAGCAGTTCTTC.

CDR3 sequence: CASSEGPSTGDTQYF. The CDR3 region has the DNA TGTGCCAGCAGTGAAGGTCCCTCGACAGGGGATACGCAGTATTTT. This chain joins TRBV2 and TRBJ2-3; TRBD1 matches at 7 bases. The germline gives CDR1 SNHLY, CDR2 FYNNEI. Unmatched junction bases numbered 7, after V lost 1 base and J lost 6 bases. The CDR3 is 15 amino acids.

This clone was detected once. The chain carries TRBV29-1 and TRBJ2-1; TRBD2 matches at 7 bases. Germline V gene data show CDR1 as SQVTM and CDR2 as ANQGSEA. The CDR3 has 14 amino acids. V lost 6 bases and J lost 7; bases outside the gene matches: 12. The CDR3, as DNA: TGCAGCGTCATCGATCGGACTAGTGGGAATGAGCAGTTCTTC. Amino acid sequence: CSVIDRTSGNEQFF.

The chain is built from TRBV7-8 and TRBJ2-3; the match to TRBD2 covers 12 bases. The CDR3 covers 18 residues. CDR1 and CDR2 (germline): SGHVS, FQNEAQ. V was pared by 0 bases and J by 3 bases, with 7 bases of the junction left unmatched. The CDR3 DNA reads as TGTGCCAGCAGCTTAGCGCTAGCGGGGGGGCCGGGGACAGATACGCAGTATTTT. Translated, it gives CASSLALAGGPGTDTQYF. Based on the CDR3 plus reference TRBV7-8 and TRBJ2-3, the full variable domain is GAGVSQSPRYKVAKRGQDVALRCDPISGHVSLFWYQQALGQGPEFLTYFQNEAQLDKSGLPSDRFFAERPEGSVSTLKIQRTQQEDSAVYLCASSLALAGGPGTDTQYFGPGTRLTVL.